Sequencing of this T cell receptor (beta chain) was carried out in a study of blood T cell repertoires in COVID-19. The overall study: PBMCs, B-cell-depleted T cells, or T cells were the source of the cDNA or gDNA that made up the material.

The V end was cut by 3 bases, the J end by 6 bases, with 3 bases between. This CDR3 is 12 amino acids long. The germline V gene has CDR1 LNHDA and CDR2 SQIVND (reference sequence). Study processing details: Reference gene primer amplification in the assay estimated nucleated cell counts. Repertoires were generated with immunoSEQ multiplex PCR, while TCRdb's copy carries only in-frame clones and drops some. That table supplies the V and J calls and clone size; D and trimming were determined from the DNA. This table holds around 700,000 clones, about 87% found once. This clone was observed a single time. Other DNA variants within this sample encode the same CDR3.

The sample taken for sequencing was peripheral blood. The chain has TRBV19 and TRBJ1-6; D remains unclear. The clonotype originates from a woman in her late teens or twenties with acute or convalescent COVID-19. CDR3 in amino acids: CASSIGNSPLHF. In nucleotides, the CDR3 is TGTGCCAGTAGTATCGGTAATTCACCCCTCCACTTT. Together with reference TRBV19 and TRBJ1-6, the CDR3 gives the full variable domain: DGGITQSPKYLFRKEGQNVTLSCEQNLNHDAMYWYRQDPGQGLRLIYYSQIVNDFQKGDIAEGYSVSREKKESFPLTVTSAQKNPTAFYLCASSIGNSPLHFGNGTRLTVT.